One T cell receptor beta chain is described in this entry. The germline V gene has CDR1 LNHNV and CDR2 YYDKDF (reference sequence). CDR3 length equals 16 residues. Trimming shortened V by 3 bases and J by 1 base, and 10 bases separated the two germline ends. The protocol was immunoSEQ multiplex PCR, while the TCRdb copy is restricted to in-frame clones and leaves out a portion. The sample gives 55,000 to 75,000 clones, about four fifths of which show up once; more than 9.5% is in the top ten. The data were taken from a study of blood T cell repertoires in COVID-19. Overall study: COVID-19 samples, acute and convalescent, were from the United States, Italy and Spain. PBMCs, B-cell-depleted T cells, or T cells provided the cDNA or gDNA that made up the material.

Material: peripheral blood. The chain couples TRBV15 to TRBJ2-6; D is ambiguous. The receptor comes from a human donor in a cohort sampled during active COVID-19. CDR3 sequence reads: CATSSPTRSGANVLTF. DNA for the CDR3: TGTGCCACCAGCAGTCCCACGAGGTCTGGGGCCAACGTCCTGACTTTC.